The entry that follows covers one T cell receptor (beta chain) sequence. Its antigen remains unidentified. This entry comes from a study of cytomegalovirus exposure and HLA in healthy donors. The donors gave bone marrow, and they were healthy. With 60 Vbeta and 13 Jbeta primers, the PCR was carried out. This table comes from immunoSEQ multiplex PCR, and its TCRdb copy is limited to in-frame clones, with some not included. Of roughly 190,000 clones listed, about 80% are singletons. Study-wide findings and caveats: The study labeled 150 to 200 TCR beta chains cytomegalovirus-associated. As a later analysis revealed, most CMV-associated TCR beta chains appeared HLA-restricted. In an earlier analysis, about 87% or about 30%: the productive usage of most TCR beta V segments.

The sample consisted of PBMCs. The sequence was obtained from a man aged 35 to 55 in good health and CMV-seropositive.

The CDR3 sequence is CASSFNSPYNEQFF. CDR3 bases: TGCGCCAGCAGCTTTAACAGTCCCTACAATGAGCAGTTCTTC. This sequence joins TRBV5-1 and TRBJ2-1, with no clear D. V was shortened by 2 bases and J by 2 bases, with 8 bases between the two germline ends. This CDR3 is built from 14 residues. Per the germline V gene, CDR1 is SGHRS and CDR2 is YFSETQ.